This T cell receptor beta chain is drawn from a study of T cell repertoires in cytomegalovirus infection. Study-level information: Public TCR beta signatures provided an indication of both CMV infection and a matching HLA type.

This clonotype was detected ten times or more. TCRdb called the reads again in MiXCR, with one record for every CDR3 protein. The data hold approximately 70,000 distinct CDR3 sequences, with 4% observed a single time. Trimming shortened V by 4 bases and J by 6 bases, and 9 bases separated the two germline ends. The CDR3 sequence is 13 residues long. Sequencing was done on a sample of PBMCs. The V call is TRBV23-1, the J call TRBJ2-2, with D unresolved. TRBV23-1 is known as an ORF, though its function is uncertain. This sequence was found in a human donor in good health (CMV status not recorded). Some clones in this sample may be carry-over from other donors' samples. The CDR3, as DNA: TGCGCCAGCAGTCCTCCGGCGGCCGGGGAGCTGTTTTTT. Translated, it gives CASSPPAAGELFF.